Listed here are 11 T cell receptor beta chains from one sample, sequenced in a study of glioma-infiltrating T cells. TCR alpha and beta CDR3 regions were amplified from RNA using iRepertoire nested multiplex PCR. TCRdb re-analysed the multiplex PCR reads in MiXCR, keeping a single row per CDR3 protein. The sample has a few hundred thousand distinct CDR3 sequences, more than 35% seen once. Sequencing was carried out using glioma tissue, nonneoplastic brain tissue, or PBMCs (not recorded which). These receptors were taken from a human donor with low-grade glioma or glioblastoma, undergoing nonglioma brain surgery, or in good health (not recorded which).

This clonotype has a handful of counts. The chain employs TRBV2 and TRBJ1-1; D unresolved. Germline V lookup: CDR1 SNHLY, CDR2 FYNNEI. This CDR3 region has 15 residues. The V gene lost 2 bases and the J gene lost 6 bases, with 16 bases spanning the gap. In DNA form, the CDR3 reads TGTGCCAGCAGTGAATATGCGGTATCGATCTCTGAAGCTTTCTTT. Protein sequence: CASSEYAVSISEAFF.

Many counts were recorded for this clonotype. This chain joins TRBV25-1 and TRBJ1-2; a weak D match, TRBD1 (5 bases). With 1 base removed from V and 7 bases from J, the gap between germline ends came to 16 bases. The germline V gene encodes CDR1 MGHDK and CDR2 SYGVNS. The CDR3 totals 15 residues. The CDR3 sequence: CASSESGRVNFGYTF. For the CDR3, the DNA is TGTGCCAGCAGTGAATCCGGCAGGGTCAATTTTGGCTACACCTTC.

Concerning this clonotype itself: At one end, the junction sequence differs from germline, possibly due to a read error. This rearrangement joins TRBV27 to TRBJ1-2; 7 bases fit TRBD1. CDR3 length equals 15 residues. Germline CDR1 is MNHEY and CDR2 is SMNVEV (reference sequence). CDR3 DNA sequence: TGTGCCACCAGTGACTGGACAGGAGTCAGCTATGGCTACACCTTC. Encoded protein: CATSDWTGVSYGYTF.

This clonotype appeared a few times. Written as DNA, the CDR3 is TGTGCCAGCAGCCAAGAAGGGTCAACCTACAATGAGCAGTTCTTC. Residues: CASSQEGSTYNEQFF. The rearrangement joins TRBV3-1 to TRBJ2-1; D uncertain. V was trimmed by 0 bases and J by 2 bases, leaving 8 bases between them. There are 15 residues in the CDR3. Per germline, CDR1 LGHDT and CDR2 YNNKEL (reference sequence).

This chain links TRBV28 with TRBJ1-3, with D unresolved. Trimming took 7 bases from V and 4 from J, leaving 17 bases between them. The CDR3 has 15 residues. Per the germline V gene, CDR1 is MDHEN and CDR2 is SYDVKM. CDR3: CASTTFKAAGNTIYF. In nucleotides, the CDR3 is TGTGCCAGCACCACCTTTAAGGCCGCGGGAAACACCATATATTTT.

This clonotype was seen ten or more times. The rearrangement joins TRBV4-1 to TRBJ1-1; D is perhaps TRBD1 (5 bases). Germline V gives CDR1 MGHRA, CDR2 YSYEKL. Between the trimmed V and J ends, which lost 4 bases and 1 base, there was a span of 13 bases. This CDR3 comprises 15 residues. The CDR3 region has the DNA TGCGCCAGCAGCCGACGGATGCAGGGGAACACTGAAGCTTTCTTT. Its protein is CASSRRMQGNTEAFF.

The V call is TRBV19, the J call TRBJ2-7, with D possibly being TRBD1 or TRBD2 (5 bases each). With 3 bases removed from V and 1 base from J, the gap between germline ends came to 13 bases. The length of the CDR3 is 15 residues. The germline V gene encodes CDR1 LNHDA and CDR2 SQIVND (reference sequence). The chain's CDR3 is CASSMSQGRSYEQYF. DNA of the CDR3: TGTGCCAGTAGTATGTCTCAGGGACGGTCCTACGAGCAGTACTTC.

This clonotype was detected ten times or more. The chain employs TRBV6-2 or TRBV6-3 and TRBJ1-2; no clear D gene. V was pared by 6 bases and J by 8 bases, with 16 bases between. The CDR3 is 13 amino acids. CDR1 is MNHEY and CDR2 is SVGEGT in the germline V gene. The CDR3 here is CASRPEVGGGYTF. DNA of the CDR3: TGTGCCAGCAGGCCCGAGGTGGGAGGAGGCTACACCTTC.

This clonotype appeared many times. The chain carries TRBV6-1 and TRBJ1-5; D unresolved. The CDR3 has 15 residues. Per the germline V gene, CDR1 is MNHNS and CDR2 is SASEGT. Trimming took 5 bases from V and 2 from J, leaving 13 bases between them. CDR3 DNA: TGTGCCAGCAGTCCGGTCCGCCCCGGCAATCAGCCCCAGCATTTT. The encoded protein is CASSPVRPGNQPQHF.

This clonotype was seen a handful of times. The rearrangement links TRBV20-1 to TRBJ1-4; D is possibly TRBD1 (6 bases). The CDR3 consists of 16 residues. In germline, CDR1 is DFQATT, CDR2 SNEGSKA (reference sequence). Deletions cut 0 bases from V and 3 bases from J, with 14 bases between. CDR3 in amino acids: CSARDPGGGANEKLFF. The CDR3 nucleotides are TGCAGTGCTAGAGATCCCGGAGGGGGAGCTAATGAAAAACTGTTTTTT.

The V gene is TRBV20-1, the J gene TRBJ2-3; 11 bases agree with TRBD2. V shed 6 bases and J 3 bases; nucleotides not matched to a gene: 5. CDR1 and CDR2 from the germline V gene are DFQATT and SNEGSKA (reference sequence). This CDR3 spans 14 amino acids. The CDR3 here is CSALLAGGTDTQYF. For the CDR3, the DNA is TGCAGTGCCCTCCTAGCGGGAGGTACAGATACGCAGTATTTT.